The 3 T cell receptor beta chains below all came from one sample that was sequenced in a study of blood T cell repertoires in COVID-19. Assay: immunoSEQ multiplex PCR; the TCRdb copy retains only in-frame clones and omits some. Of just over 95,000 clones in the sample, 82% were seen once. Sequencing was carried out using peripheral blood. The source of these receptors is an elderly man with acute or convalescent COVID-19.

The gene calls are TRBV19 and TRBJ1-5; D not resolved. The CDR3 runs 15 residues. V lost 6 bases to trimming and J lost 4 bases, with 16 bases between them. In germline, CDR1 is LNHDA, CDR2 SQIVND (reference sequence). The CDR3 here is CASRPRGSRNQPQHF. The CDR3 nucleotides are TGTGCCAGTAGACCCCGGGGAAGTAGAAATCAGCCCCAGCATTTT.

The genes are TRBV9 and TRBJ2-7; a possible D gene is TRBD2 (6 bases). Per germline, CDR1 SGDLS and CDR2 YYNGEE. This CDR3 has 13 amino acids. Trimming pared 3 bases from V and 7 bases from J, leaving 14 bases between. CDR3 nucleotide sequence: TGTGCCAGCAGCGCCTCCGGGACTTCGGAGCAGTACTTC. Translating it yields CASSASGTSEQYF.

Here the CDR3 reads CASSAGQVAYTGELFF. The CDR3 coding sequence is TGTGCCAGCAGCGCGGGACAGGTGGCGTACACCGGGGAGCTGTTTTTT. The chain links TRBV2 to TRBJ2-2, with TRBD1 matching 8 bases. There are 16 residues in the CDR3. Per germline, CDR1 SNHLY and CDR2 FYNNEI. The V segment lost 6 bases and the J segment 3 bases; nucleotides outside the gene matches: 9.